This TCR beta chain derives from a study of T cells in Graves' hyperthyroidism and ophthalmopathy. Study-wide points: Most clonotypes expanded in the thyroid (above 0.001) were also present in blood.

Amplification of TCR beta CDR3 regions used RNA as the template. The HTBI set primed first-round TCR CDR3 RT-PCR. TCRdb re-analysed the multiplex PCR reads in MiXCR, keeping a single row per CDR3 protein. The table records a few hundred thousand distinct CDR3 sequences, 12% to 15% of them present only once. This clonotype was seen more than once but under ten times. Its antigen is currently unknown. Uncontrolled infection, other autoimmune disease, pregnancy or lactation barred patients from enrollment. The diagnostic basis comprised clinical symptoms, serum thyroxine and TRAb, thyroid ultrasound and orbital computed tomography. CDR1 is MNHEY, CDR2 SMNVEV, per germline (reference sequence). The ends were cut back, 5 bases at V and 2 bases at J, with 12 bases in the middle. CDR3 length: 14 residues.

The receptor was isolated from a young woman with Graves' hyperthyroidism. The sequencing input was blood. The gene calls are TRBV27 and TRBJ1-1; no reliable D call. The CDR3 spells CASSPGSFNTEAFF. CDR3 nucleotides: TGTGCCAGCAGTCCCGGGTCCTTTAACACTGAAGCTTTCTTT.